What follows are 7 T cell receptor beta chains derived from one specimen sequenced in a study of Graves' ophthalmopathy and Graves' hyperthyroidism. Using RNA transcripts, the TCR beta CDR3 regions were amplified. RT-PCR was first run with HTBI primers, then multiplex PCR in a second round. Via MiXCR, TCRdb re-called the multiplex PCR reads, giving one row per CDR3 protein. In the table there are about 480,000 distinct CDR3 sequences, around 14% of which are singletons. The sample taken for sequencing was blood. The receptors were gathered from a woman under 40 with Graves' ophthalmopathy.

This clonotype was observed at least ten times. The chain carries TRBV7-3 and TRBJ2-5, with TRBD1 matching 9 bases. V was clipped by 4 bases and J by 5 bases; unmatched bases: 8. The CDR3 length is 15 residues. Germline CDR1 SGHTA, CDR2 FQGTGA. Here the CDR3 reads CASSSAGQGLETQYF. The CDR3, as DNA: TGTGCCAGCAGCTCAGCGGGACAGGGTCTGGAGACCCAGTACTTC. The whole variable domain, remainder taken from reference TRBV7-3 and TRBJ2-5, is GAGVSQTPSNKVTEKGKYVELRCDPISGHTALYWYRQSLGQGPEFLIYFQGTGAADDSGLPNDRFFAVRPEGSVSTLKIQRTERGDSAVYLCASSSAGQGLETQYFGPGTRLLVL.

The chain carries TRBV25-1 and TRBJ1-5; unclear D gene. Germline-derived CDR1 and CDR2 are MGHDK and SYGVNS. The length of the CDR3 is 13 residues. V gave up 0 bases and J gave up 6 bases, with 6 bases separating them. The CDR3 here is CASSEYIGQPQHF. The CDR3 DNA sequence: TGTGCCAGCAGTGAATATATTGGTCAGCCCCAGCATTTT.

This clonotype was seen many times. The chain carries TRBV4-2 and TRBJ1-4; D uncertain. The V gene lost 0 bases and the J gene lost 2 bases, with 10 bases spanning the gap. Germline lookup yields CDR1 LGHNA and CDR2 YNFKEQ. The CDR3 has 16 amino acids. CDR3 residues: CASSQEGEGTNEKLFF. In DNA form, the CDR3 reads TGTGCCAGCAGCCAAGAAGGAGAAGGGACTAATGAAAAACTGTTTTTT.

In regard to this clonotype: A much larger clone is a single base away; this may be a read error. The chain's CDR3 is CATSRDGAGVSNQPHHF. The CDR3 region has the DNA TGTGCCACCAGCAGAGATGGGGCTGGGGTGAGCAATCAGCCCCATCATTTT. The chain carries TRBV15 and TRBJ1-5; D is perhaps TRBD1 (5 bases). The germline CDR1 and CDR2 sequences are LNHNV and YYDKDF (reference sequence). The length of the CDR3 is 17 residues.

This clonotype came up many times. The chain is built from TRBV7-3 and TRBJ2-2; D call uncertain. Germline V CDR1 and CDR2: SGHTA, FQGTGA. The CDR3 runs to 14 residues. Trimming removed 2 bases from V and 4 bases from J, with 8 bases in between. CDR3 DNA sequence: TGTGCCAGCAGCTTATTAGGAGCCACCGGGGAGCTGTTTTTT. Residues: CASSLLGATGELFF.

The chain employs TRBV3-1 and TRBJ1-3, with 8 positions matching TRBD1. The CDR3 length is 18 residues. V lost 0 bases and J lost 0; bases outside the gene matches: 7. The germline gives CDR1 LGHDT, CDR2 YNNKEL (reference sequence). CDR3 in DNA: TGTGCCAGCAGCCAAGATATGACAGGGGAACTCTCTGGAAACACCATATATTTT. Residues: CASSQDMTGELSGNTIYF.

The gene calls are TRBV4-2 and TRBJ1-1; D gene ambiguous. V was cut by 4 bases and J by 0 bases, with 9 bases left in between. The germline V gene encodes CDR1 LGHNA and CDR2 YNFKEQ. The CDR3 has 14 residues. CDR3 loop: CASSPVEMNTEAFF. CDR3 DNA: TGTGCCAGCAGCCCAGTCGAAATGAACACTGAAGCTTTCTTT.